This T cell receptor (beta chain) stems from a study of OX40 agonist ivuxolimab in advanced cancers. Findings and limits, study-wide: Certain nonresponders likewise exhibited a low normalized T-cell clonal expansion.

The data were produced by immunoSEQ multiplex PCR, yet TCRdb's version contains in-frame clones alone and is incomplete. The sample carries about 33,000 clones, more than 65% recorded once. Germline CDR1 and CDR2: SQVTM and ANQGSEA. CDR3 length equals 17 residues. V dropped 6 bases and J dropped 1; count of bases not matched to a gene: 12. In the case of this clone: Its antigen is as yet unknown.

The V call is TRBV29-1, the J call TRBJ2-6, with 7 nucleotides matching TRBD1. The receptor was derived from an adult with an advanced solid tumor such as melanoma, head and neck, liver or kidney cancer. Sample: CD4+ or CD8+ T cells sorted from blood, taken in a trial of the OX40 agonist ivuxolimab. The DNA of the CDR3 is TGCAGCGTCAGGGGGTTGTACCTAGAATCTGGGGCCAACGTCCTGACTTTC. It is translated as CSVRGLYLESGANVLTF.